This is a list of T cell receptor beta chains from one sample in a study of cytomegalovirus exposure and HLA in healthy donors. TCRdb's copy holds only in-frame clones and misses some; the assay was immunoSEQ multiplex PCR. The sample lists roughly 150,000 clones, over 75% occurring once. The specimen was PBMCs. The source is a man younger than 45 in good health and CMV-seropositive. Each CDR3 is given with its conserved first and last residue. Fields, in order: J gene, D gene, V gene, CDR3 protein, CDR3 DNA. A D gene is named only where the DNA matches it firmly.

j_gene: TRBJ1-6
d_gene: -
v_gene: TRBV10-2
CDR3aa: CASSDTNRVRTYNSPLHF
CDR3nt: TGCGCCAGCAGTGATACTAACAGGGTTAGGACCTATAATTCACCCCTCCACTTT

j_gene: TRBJ1-6
d_gene: TRBD1
v_gene: TRBV28
CDR3aa: CASSLTGTGGSPLHF
CDR3nt: TGTGCCAGCAGTCTTACCGGGACAGGGGGTTCACCCCTCCACTTT

j_gene: TRBJ1-1
d_gene: -
v_gene: TRBV2
CDR3aa: CASSRLTVSEAFF
CDR3nt: TGTGCCAGCAGCCGTTTGACAGTCTCTGAAGCTTTCTTT

j_gene: TRBJ2-5
d_gene: -
v_gene: TRBV5-1
CDR3aa: CASSQTGTTQETQYF
CDR3nt: TGCGCCAGCAGCCAAACCGGGACAACCCAAGAGACCCAGTACTTC

j_gene: TRBJ2-5
d_gene: -
v_gene: TRBV4-1
CDR3aa: CASSAEGGTVVQETQYF
CDR3nt: TGCGCCAGCAGCGCCGAAGGAGGGACAGTCGTCCAAGAGACCCAGTACTTC

j_gene: TRBJ1-1
d_gene: -
v_gene: TRBV6-5
CDR3aa: CASSYLQPRNTEAFF
CDR3nt: TGTGCCAGCAGTTACTTACAGCCTCGGAACACTGAAGCTTTCTTT

j_gene: TRBJ2-3
d_gene: -
v_gene: TRBV6-1
CDR3aa: CASKELNTDTQYF
CDR3nt: TGTGCCAGCAAGGAGCTAAACACAGATACGCAGTATTTT

j_gene: TRBJ1-4
d_gene: TRBD1
v_gene: TRBV9
CDR3aa: CASSPTPGQTNEKLFF
CDR3nt: TGTGCCAGCAGCCCGACCCCGGGACAGACTAATGAAAAACTGTTTTTT

j_gene: TRBJ2-5
d_gene: -
v_gene: TRBV7-9
CDR3aa: CASSSAPGGWETQYF
CDR3nt: TGTGCCAGCAGCTCCGCCCCAGGGGGGTGGGAGACCCAGTACTTC

j_gene: TRBJ2-1
d_gene: -
v_gene: TRBV10-1
CDR3aa: CASSLRTGNEQFF
CDR3nt: TGCGCCAGCAGCCTGAGAACGGGGAATGAGCAGTTCTTC

j_gene: TRBJ2-3
d_gene: -
v_gene: TRBV5-1
CDR3aa: CASSLAIAADTQYF
CDR3nt: TGCGCCAGCAGCTTGGCGATAGCCGCAGATACGCAGTATTTT

j_gene: TRBJ2-7
d_gene: TRBD1
v_gene: TRBV15
CDR3aa: CATGRDRGYEQYF
CDR3nt: TGTGCCACCGGTAGGGACAGGGGGTACGAGCAGTACTTC

j_gene: TRBJ1-1
d_gene: TRBD1
v_gene: TRBV5-1
CDR3aa: CASSPGQGWTEAFF
CDR3nt: TGCGCCAGCAGCCCCGGACAGGGTTGGACTGAAGCTTTCTTT

j_gene: TRBJ1-1
d_gene: -
v_gene: TRBV15
CDR3aa: CATNPGSGTEAFF
CDR3nt: TGTGCCACCAACCCAGGGTCGGGCACTGAAGCTTTCTTT

j_gene: TRBJ1-2
d_gene: -
v_gene: TRBV19
CDR3aa: CATGESYTF
CDR3nt: TGTGCCACAGGGGAGAGCTACACCTTC

j_gene: TRBJ2-7
d_gene: TRBD1
v_gene: TRBV27
CDR3aa: CASSSRGLEQYF
CDR3nt: TGTGCCAGCAGTTCCAGGGGGCTCGAGCAGTACTTC

j_gene: TRBJ1-2
d_gene: TRBD1
v_gene: TRBV29-1
CDR3aa: CSVIPGTGYGYTF
CDR3nt: TGCAGCGTTATCCCGGGGACAGGGTATGGCTACACCTTC

j_gene: TRBJ2-7
d_gene: -
v_gene: TRBV13
CDR3aa: CASSLGRAGNEQYF
CDR3nt: TGTGCCAGCAGCTTAGGTAGGGCGGGGAACGAGCAGTACTTC

j_gene: TRBJ2-7
d_gene: TRBD1
v_gene: TRBV19
CDR3aa: CASSARGGRAYEQYF
CDR3nt: TGTGCCAGTAGTGCCCGAGGGGGCAGGGCCTACGAGCAGTACTTC

j_gene: TRBJ2-2
d_gene: TRBD2
v_gene: TRBV6-4
CDR3aa: CASSAAGLAGGELFF
CDR3nt: TGTGCCAGCAGTGCCGCCGGACTAGCGGGCGGGGAGCTGTTTTTT

j_gene: TRBJ2-7
d_gene: -
v_gene: TRBV4-1
CDR3aa: CASSLGQLDYEQYF
CDR3nt: TGCGCCAGCAGCCTCGGACAGTTAGACTACGAGCAGTACTTC

j_gene: TRBJ2-6
d_gene: -
v_gene: TRBV19
CDR3aa: CASQPAGANGLTF
CDR3nt: TGTGCCAGCCAACCGGCGGGGGCCAACGGCCTGACTTTC

j_gene: TRBJ2-5
d_gene: -
v_gene: TRBV19
CDR3aa: CASSIDEEETQYF
CDR3nt: TGTGCCAGTAGTATAGATGAGGAAGAGACCCAGTACTTC

j_gene: TRBJ2-5
d_gene: -
v_gene: TRBV15
CDR3aa: CATSREPVRETQYF
CDR3nt: TGTGCCACCAGCAGAGAACCAGTCCGAGAGACCCAGTACTTC

j_gene: TRBJ2-3
d_gene: -
v_gene: TRBV4-1
CDR3aa: CASSQESRGTDTQYF
CDR3nt: TGCGCCAGCAGCCAAGAGAGCCGGGGTACAGATACGCAGTATTTT